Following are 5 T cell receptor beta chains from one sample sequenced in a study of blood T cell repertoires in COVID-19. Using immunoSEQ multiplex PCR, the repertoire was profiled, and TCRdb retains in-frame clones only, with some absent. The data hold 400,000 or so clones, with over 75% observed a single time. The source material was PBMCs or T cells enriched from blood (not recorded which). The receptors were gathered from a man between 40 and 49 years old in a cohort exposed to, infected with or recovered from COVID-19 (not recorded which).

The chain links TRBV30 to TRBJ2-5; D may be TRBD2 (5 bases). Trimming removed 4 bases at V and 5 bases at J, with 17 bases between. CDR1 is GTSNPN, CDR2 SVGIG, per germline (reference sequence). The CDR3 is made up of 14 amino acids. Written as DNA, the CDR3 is TGTGCCTGGATGGCTTCCGGGAAAAAGGAGACCCAGTACTTC. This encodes CAWMASGKKETQYF.

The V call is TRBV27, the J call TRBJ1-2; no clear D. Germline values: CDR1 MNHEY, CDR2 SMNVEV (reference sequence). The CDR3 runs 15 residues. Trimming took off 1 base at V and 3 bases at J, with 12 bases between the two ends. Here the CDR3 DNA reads TGTGCCAGCAGTTTATATGGCCAGGACTACTATGGCTACACCTTC. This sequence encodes CASSLYGQDYYGYTF.

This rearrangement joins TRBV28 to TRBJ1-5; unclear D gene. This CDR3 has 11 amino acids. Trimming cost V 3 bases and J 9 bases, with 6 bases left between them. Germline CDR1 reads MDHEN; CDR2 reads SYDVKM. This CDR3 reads CASSFSSPQHF. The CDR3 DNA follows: TGTGCCAGCAGTTTTTCCTCGCCCCAGCATTTT.

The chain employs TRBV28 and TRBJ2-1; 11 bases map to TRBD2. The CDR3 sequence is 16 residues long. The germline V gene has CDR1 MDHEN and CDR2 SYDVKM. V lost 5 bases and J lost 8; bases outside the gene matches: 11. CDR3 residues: CASSLPLAGGSHEQFF. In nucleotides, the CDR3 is TGTGCCAGCAGTCTCCCCCTAGCGGGAGGATCTCATGAGCAGTTCTTC.

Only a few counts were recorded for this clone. This CDR3 is CASSTGTGRYQPQHF. The CDR3 region has the DNA TGTGCCAGCAGTACCGGGACAGGGCGGTATCAGCCCCAGCATTTT. V usage is TRBV28 and J usage is TRBJ1-5; 9 bases line up with TRBD1. The CDR3 length is 15 residues. Per the germline V gene, CDR1 is MDHEN and CDR2 is SYDVKM. With 5 bases clipped from V and 5 bases from J, the junction kept 7 bases outside the gene matches.